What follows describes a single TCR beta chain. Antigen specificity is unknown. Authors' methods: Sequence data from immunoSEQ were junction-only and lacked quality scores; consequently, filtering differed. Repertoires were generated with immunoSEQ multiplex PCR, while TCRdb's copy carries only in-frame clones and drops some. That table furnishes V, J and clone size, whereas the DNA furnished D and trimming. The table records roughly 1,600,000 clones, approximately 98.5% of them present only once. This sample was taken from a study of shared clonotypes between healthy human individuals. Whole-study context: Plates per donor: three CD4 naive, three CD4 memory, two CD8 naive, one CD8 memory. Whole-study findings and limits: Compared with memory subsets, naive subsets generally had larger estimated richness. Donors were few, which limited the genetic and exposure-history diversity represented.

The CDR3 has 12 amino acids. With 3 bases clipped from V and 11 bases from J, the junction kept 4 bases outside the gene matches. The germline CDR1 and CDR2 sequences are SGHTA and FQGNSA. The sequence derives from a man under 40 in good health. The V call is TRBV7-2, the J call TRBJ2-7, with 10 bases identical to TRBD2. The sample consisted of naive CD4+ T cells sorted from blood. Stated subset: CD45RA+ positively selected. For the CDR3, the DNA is TGTGCCAGCAGCTTCGGAGCGGGAGGGGAGTACTTC. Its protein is CASSFGAGGEYF.